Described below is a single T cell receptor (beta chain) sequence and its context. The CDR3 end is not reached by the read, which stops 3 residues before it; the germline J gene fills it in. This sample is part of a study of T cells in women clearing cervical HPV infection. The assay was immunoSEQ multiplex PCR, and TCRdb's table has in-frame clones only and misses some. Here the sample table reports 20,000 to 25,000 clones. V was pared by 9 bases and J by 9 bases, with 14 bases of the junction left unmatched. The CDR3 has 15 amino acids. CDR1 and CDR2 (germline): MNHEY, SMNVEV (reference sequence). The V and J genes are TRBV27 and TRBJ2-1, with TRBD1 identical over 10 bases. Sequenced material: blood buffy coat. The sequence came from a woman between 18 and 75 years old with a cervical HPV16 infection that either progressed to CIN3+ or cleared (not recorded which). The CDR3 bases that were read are TGTGCCAGTAGACCGGGACAGGGGCTGCACGGTGAG. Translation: CASRPGQGLHGE. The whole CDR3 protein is CASRPGQGLHGEQFF.